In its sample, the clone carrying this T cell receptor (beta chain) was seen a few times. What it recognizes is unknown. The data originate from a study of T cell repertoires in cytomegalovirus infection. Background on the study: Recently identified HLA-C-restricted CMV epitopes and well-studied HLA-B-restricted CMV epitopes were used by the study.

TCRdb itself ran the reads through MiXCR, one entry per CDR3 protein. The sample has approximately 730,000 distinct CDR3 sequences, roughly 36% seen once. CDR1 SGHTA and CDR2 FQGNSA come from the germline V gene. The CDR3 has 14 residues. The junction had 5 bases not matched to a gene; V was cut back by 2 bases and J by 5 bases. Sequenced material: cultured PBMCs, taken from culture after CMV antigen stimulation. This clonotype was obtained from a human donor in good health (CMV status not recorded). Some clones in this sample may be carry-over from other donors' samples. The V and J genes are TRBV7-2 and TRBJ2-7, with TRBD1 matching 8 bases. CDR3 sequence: CASSLWAGGNEQYF. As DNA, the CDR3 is TGTGCCAGCAGCTTATGGGCAGGGGGCAACGAGCAGTACTTC. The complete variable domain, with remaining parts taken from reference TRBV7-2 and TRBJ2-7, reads GAGVSQSPSNKVTEKGKDVELRCDPISGHTALYWYRQSLGQGLEFLIYFQGNSAPDKSGLPSDRFSAERTGGSVSTLTIQRTQQEDSAVYLCASSLWAGGNEQYFGPGTRLTVT.